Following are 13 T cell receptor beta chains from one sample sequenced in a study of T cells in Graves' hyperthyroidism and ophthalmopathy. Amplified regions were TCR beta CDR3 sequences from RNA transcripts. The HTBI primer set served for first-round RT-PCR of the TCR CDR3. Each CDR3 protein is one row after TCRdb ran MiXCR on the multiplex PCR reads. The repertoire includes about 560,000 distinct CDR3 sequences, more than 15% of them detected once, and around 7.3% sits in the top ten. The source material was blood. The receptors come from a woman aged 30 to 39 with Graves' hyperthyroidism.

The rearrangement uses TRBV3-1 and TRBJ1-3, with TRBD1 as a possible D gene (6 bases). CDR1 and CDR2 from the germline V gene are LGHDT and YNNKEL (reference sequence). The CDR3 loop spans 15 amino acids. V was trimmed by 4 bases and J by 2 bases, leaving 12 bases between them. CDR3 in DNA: TGTGCCAGCAGCCGACAGGCGCACACTGGAAACACCATATATTTT. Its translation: CASSRQAHTGNTIYF. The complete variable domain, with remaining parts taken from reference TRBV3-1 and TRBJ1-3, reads DTAVSQTPKYLVTQMGNDKSIKCEQNLGHDTMYWYKQDSKKFLKIMFSYNNKELIINETVPNRFSPKSPDKAHLNLHINSLELGDSAVYFCASSRQAHTGNTIYFGEGSWLTVV.

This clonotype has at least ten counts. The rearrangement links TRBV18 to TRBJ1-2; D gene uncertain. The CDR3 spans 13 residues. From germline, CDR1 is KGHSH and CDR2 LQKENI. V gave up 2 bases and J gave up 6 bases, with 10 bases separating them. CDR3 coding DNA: TGTGCCAGCTCACCAGACACCGTCGATGGCTACACCTTC. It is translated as CASSPDTVDGYTF.

In nucleotides, the CDR3 is TGTGCCAGCAGTTGGGCCGGGAGAACTAACACCGGGGAGCTGTTTTTT. Protein sequence: CASSWAGRTNTGELFF. The chain combines TRBV13 with TRBJ2-2, with D perhaps matching TRBD2 (6 bases). Deletions cut 6 bases from V and 2 bases from J, with 16 bases between. Looked up from germline, CDR1 is PRHDT and CDR2 is FYEKMQ (reference sequence). The CDR3 contains 16 residues.

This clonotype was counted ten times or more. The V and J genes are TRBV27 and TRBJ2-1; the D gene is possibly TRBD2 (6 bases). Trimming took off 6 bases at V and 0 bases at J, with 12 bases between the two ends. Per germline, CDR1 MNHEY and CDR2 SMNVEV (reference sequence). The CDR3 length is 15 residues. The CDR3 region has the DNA TGTGCCAGCAGGAGGAGGGCCCCCTCCTACAATGAGCAGTTCTTC. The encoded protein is CASRRRAPSYNEQFF.

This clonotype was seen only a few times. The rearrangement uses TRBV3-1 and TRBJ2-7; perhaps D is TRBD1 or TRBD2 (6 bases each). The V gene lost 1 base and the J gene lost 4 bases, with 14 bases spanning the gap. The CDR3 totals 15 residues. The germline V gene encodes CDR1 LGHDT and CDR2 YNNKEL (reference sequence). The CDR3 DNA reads TGTGCCAGCAGCCAAGGGAGGGGGGACTTGTACGAGCAGTACTTC. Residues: CASSQGRGDLYEQYF.

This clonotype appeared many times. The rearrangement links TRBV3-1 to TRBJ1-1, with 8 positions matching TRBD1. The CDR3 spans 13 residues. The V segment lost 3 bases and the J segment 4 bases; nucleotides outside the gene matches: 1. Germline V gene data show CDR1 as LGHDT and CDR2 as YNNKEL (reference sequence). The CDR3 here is CASSQDRVTEAFF. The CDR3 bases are TGTGCCAGCAGCCAGGACAGGGTCACTGAAGCTTTCTTT.

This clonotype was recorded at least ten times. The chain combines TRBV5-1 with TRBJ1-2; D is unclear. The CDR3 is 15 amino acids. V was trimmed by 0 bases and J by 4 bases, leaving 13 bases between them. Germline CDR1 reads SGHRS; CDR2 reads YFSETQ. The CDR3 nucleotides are TGCGCCAGCAGCTTGGATGGACGAGGCTCCTATGGCTACACCTTC. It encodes CASSLDGRGSYGYTF.

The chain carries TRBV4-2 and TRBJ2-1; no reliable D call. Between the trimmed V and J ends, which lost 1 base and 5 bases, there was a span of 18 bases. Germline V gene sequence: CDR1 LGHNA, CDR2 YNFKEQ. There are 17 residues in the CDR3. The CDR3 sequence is CASSQAKGLLEDNEQFF. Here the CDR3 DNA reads TGTGCCAGCAGCCAAGCCAAAGGGCTGTTGGAAGACAATGAGCAGTTCTTC.

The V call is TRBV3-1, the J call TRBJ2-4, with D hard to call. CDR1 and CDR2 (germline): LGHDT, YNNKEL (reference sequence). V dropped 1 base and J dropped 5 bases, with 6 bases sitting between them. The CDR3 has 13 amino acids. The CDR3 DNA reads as TGTGCCAGCAGCCAAGGGTCAGAAAACATTCAGTACTTC. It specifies CASSQGSENIQYF.

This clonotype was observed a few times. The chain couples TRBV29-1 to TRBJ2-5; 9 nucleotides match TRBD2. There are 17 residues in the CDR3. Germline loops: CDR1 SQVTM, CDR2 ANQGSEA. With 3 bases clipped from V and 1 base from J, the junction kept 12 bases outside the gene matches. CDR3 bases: TGCAGCGTTGAGGATCACCTTGGCGGGAGGGCCCAAGAGACCCAGTACTTC. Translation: CSVEDHLGGRAQETQYF.

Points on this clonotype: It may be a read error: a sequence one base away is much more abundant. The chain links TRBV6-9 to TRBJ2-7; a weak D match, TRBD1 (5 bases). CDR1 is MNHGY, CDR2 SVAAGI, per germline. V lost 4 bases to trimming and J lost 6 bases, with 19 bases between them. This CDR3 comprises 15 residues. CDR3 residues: CASSFQPDGACEQYF. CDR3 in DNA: TGTGCCAGCAGTTTCCAGCCAGATGGGGCCTGCGAGCAGTACTTC.

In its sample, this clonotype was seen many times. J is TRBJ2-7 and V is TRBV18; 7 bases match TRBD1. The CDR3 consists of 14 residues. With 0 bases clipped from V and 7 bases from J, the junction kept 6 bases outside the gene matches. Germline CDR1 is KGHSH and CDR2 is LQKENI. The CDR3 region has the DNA TGTGCCAGCTCACCACCGGGACAGAGTGGGGAGCAGTACTTC. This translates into CASSPPGQSGEQYF.

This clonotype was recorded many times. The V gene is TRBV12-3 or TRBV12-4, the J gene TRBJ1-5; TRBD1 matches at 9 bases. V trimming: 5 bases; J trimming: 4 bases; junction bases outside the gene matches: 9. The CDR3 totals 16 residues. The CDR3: CASSPPGQGRNQPQHF. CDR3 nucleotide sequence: TGTGCCAGCAGTCCCCCGGGACAGGGAAGGAATCAGCCCCAGCATTTT.